This is a list of T cell receptor beta chains from one sample in a study of OX40 agonist ivuxolimab in advanced cancers. Assay used: immunoSEQ multiplex PCR; TCRdb lists only in-frame clones, some missing. Of about 83,000 clones in the sample, roughly four fifths were seen once. The input for sequencing was CD4+ or CD8+ T cells sorted from blood, taken in a trial of the OX40 agonist ivuxolimab. The receptors stem from an adult with an advanced solid tumor such as melanoma, head and neck, liver or kidney cancer. Each CDR3 is given with its conserved first and last residue. Fields, in order: CDR3 protein, CDR3 DNA, clone size, J gene, D gene, V gene. A D gene is named only where the DNA matches it firmly. Clone sizes are given selectively: once, few, many, or a class where the clone is expanded.

CDR3aa: CASSIPLYRDRVGNQPQHF; CDR3nt: TGTGCCAGTAGTATCCCCCTCTACCGGGACAGGGTTGGCAATCAGCCCCAGCATTTT; abundance: .; j_gene: TRBJ1-5; d_gene: TRBD1; v_gene: TRBV19
CDR3aa: CASSQELKNSPLHF; CDR3nt: TGTGCCAGCAGCCAAGAATTGAAGAATTCACCCCTCCACTTT; abundance: once; j_gene: TRBJ1-6; d_gene: .; v_gene: TRBV4-2
CDR3aa: CASSLDLGQGNYEQYF; CDR3nt: TGTGCCAGCAGCTTAGATTTAGGACAGGGGAACTACGAGCAGTACTTC; abundance: .; j_gene: TRBJ2-7; d_gene: TRBD1; v_gene: TRBV11-2
CDR3aa: CASSAIAGAQHEQYF; CDR3nt: TGTGCCAGCAGCGCCATAGCGGGGGCCCAGCACGAGCAGTACTTC; abundance: .; j_gene: TRBJ2-7; d_gene: TRBD2; v_gene: TRBV9
CDR3aa: CASGFPTLPDTQYF; CDR3nt: TGTGCTAGTGGGTTCCCGACGCTGCCAGATACGCAGTATTTT; abundance: .; j_gene: TRBJ2-3; d_gene: .; v_gene: TRBV12-5
CDR3aa: CASSNPPVAQSQHF; CDR3nt: TGTGCCAGCAGTAACCCTCCCGTCGCCCAGTCCCAGCATTTT; abundance: .; j_gene: TRBJ1-5; d_gene: .; v_gene: TRBV2
CDR3aa: CAADRGAEAFF; CDR3nt: TGTGCCGCGGACAGGGGCGCTGAAGCTTTCTTT; abundance: .; j_gene: TRBJ1-1; d_gene: TRBD1; v_gene: TRBV6-5
CDR3aa: CASSSPGTAMNTEAFF; CDR3nt: TGTGCCAGCAGCTCACCCGGGACAGCCATGAACACTGAAGCTTTCTTT; abundance: .; j_gene: TRBJ1-1; d_gene: TRBD1; v_gene: TRBV7-9
CDR3aa: CASSMGRGLRKAEAFF; CDR3nt: TGTGCCAGTAGTATGGGCCGGGGCCTGCGGAAAGCTGAAGCTTTCTTT; abundance: .; j_gene: TRBJ1-1; d_gene: .; v_gene: TRBV19
CDR3aa: CASGTSYNSPLHF; CDR3nt: TGTGCCAGCGGGACCTCCTATAATTCACCCCTCCACTTT; abundance: few; j_gene: TRBJ1-6; d_gene: .; v_gene: TRBV6-5
CDR3aa: CASGTWGASVETQYF; CDR3nt: TGCGCCAGCGGAACCTGGGGGGCCTCGGTGGAGACCCAGTACTTC; abundance: .; j_gene: TRBJ2-5; d_gene: .; v_gene: TRBV5-1
CDR3aa: CASSVGGGAYEQYF; CDR3nt: TGTGCCAGCAGCGTAGGGGGCGGGGCGTACGAGCAGTACTTC; abundance: .; j_gene: TRBJ2-7; d_gene: .; v_gene: TRBV9
CDR3aa: CASSYGGAGTDTQYF; CDR3nt: TGTGCCAGCAGTTACGGGGGGGCCGGCACAGATACGCAGTATTTT; abundance: .; j_gene: TRBJ2-3; d_gene: .; v_gene: TRBV6-5
CDR3aa: CASSSHPGLSYNEQFF; CDR3nt: TGTGCCAGCAGCTCCCACCCAGGGTTGTCCTACAATGAGCAGTTCTTC; abundance: .; j_gene: TRBJ2-1; d_gene: .; v_gene: TRBV7-2
CDR3aa: CASSDTGKETQYF; CDR3nt: TGTGCCAGCAGCGATACAGGGAAAGAGACCCAGTACTTC; abundance: few; j_gene: TRBJ2-5; d_gene: .; v_gene: TRBV7-3
CDR3aa: CASSYSGTVDTEAFF; CDR3nt: TGTGCCAGCAGTTACTCTGGGACGGTAGACACTGAAGCTTTCTTT; abundance: once; j_gene: TRBJ1-1; d_gene: .; v_gene: TRBV6-5
CDR3aa: CASSQALGHTEAFF; CDR3nt: TGTGCCAGCAGCCAAGCCTTGGGCCACACTGAAGCTTTCTTT; abundance: .; j_gene: TRBJ1-1; d_gene: .; v_gene: TRBV4-2
CDR3aa: CASSLRPGDSPLHF; CDR3nt: TGTGCCAGCAGCCTACGTCCCGGGGATTCACCCCTCCACTTT; abundance: .; j_gene: TRBJ1-6; d_gene: .; v_gene: TRBV7-2
CDR3aa: CASSSYREVGNTIYF; CDR3nt: TGTGCCAGCAGCTCATACAGGGAGGTCGGAAACACCATATATTTT; abundance: once; j_gene: TRBJ1-3; d_gene: .; v_gene: TRBV7-8
CDR3aa: CASSQGGGGNQPQHF; CDR3nt: TGTGCCAGCAGCCAGGGTGGAGGGGGCAATCAGCCCCAGCATTTT; abundance: .; j_gene: TRBJ1-5; d_gene: .; v_gene: TRBV5-6
CDR3aa: CASSESGQNHYNEQFF; CDR3nt: TGCGCCAGCAGTGAGTCAGGGCAAAATCACTACAATGAGCAGTTCTTC; abundance: .; j_gene: TRBJ2-1; d_gene: .; v_gene: TRBV10-1
CDR3aa: CASSFWGSVGNEQFF; CDR3nt: TGCGCCAGCAGCTTCTGGGGGAGTGTCGGCAATGAGCAGTTCTTC; abundance: once; j_gene: TRBJ2-1; d_gene: .; v_gene: TRBV5-1